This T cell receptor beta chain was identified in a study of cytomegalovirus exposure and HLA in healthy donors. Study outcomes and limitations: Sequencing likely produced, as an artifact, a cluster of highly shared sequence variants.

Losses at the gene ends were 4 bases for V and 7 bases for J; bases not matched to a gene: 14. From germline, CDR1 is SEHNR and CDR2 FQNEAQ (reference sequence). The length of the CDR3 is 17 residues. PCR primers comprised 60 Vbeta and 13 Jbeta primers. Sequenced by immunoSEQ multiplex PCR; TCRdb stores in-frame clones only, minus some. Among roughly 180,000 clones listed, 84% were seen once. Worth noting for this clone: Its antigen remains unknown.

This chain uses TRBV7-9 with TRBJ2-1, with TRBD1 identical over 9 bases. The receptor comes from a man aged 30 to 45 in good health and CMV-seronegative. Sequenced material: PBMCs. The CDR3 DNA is TGTGCCAGCAGCTCTGCGACAGGGGGATTTTTCCTGAATGAGCAGTTCTTC. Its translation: CASSSATGGFFLNEQFF.